Presented here are 2 T cell receptor beta chains from one specimen sequenced in a study of CD8+CD57+ T cells in acquired aplastic anemia listed by TCRdb under 2018. Sequencing used an Illumina HiSeq 2000. Profiling of TCR beta VDJ combinations and CDR3 sequences used genomic DNA as the template. TCRdb reworked the public reads: Q25 trimming with fastp, MiXCR clone assembly, productive beta chains retained. Merged by CDR3 protein, the rows form single entries marked with the most common genes and DNA. The sample table shows 250,000 or so distinct CDR3 sequences, and around 43% are seen once. Over 7.5% of the sample goes to the ten largest clones. The patients picked for sequencing were ones in whom flow cytometry had shown an expansion of CD8+CD57+ cells. Input material: sorted CD4+, CD8+, or CD8+CD57+ T cells (not recorded which) from PBMCs. The receptors derive from a human donor with aplastic anemia.

This clonotype was recorded many times. The chain is built from TRBV7-8 and TRBJ2-7, with 7 bases fitting TRBD1. With 4 bases clipped from V and 3 bases from J, the junction kept 6 bases outside the gene matches. The CDR3 runs to 14 residues. Germline CDR1 and CDR2: SGHVS and FQNEAQ. CDR3 in DNA: TGTGCCAGCAGCTCAGGGGGAAGTTACTACGAGCAGTACTTC. Translating gives CASSSGGSYYEQYF.

This clonotype was recorded at least ten times. The V call is TRBV19, the J call TRBJ2-5; D gene uncertain. Per germline, CDR1 LNHDA and CDR2 SQIVND (reference sequence). The CDR3 spans 13 residues. V lost 7 bases and J 4 bases, leaving 13 bases between the germline ends. CDR3 DNA: TGTGCCAGTACCTCAGACTTCAGAGAGACCCAGTACTTC. Translating gives CASTSDFRETQYF.